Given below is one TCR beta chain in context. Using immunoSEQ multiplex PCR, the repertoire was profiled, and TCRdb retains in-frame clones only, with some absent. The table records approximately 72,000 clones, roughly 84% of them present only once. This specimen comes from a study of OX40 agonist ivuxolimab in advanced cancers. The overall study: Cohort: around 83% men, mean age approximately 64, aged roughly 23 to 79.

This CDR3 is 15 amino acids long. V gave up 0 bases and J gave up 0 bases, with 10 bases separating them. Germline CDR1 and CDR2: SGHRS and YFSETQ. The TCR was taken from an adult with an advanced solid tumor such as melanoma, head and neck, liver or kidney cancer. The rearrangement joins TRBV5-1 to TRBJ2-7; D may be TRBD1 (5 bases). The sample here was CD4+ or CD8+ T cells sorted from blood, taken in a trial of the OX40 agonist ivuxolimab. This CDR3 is CASSLDTGSSYEQYF. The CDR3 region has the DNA TGCGCCAGCAGCTTGGACACAGGTAGCTCCTACGAGCAGTACTTC.